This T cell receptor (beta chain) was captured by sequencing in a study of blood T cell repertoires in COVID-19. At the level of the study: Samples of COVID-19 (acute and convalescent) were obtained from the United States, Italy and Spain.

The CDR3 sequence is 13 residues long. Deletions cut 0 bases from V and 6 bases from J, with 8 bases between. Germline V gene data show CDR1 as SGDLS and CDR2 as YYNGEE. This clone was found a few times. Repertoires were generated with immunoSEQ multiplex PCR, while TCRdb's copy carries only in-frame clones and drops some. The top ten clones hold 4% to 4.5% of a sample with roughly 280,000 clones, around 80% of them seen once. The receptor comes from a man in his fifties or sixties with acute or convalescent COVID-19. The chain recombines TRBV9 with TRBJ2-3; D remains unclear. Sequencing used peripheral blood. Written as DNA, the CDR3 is TGTGCCAGCAGCGTAGGGCGGTACGATACGCAGTATTTT. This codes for CASSVGRYDTQYF.